This paragraph covers one T cell receptor (beta chain) sequence. What it recognizes is unknown. These data belong to a study of response to subunit inactivated influenza vaccine. TCRdb analysed the RT-PCR reads with MiXCR anew, one entry per CDR3 protein. The sample yields around 760,000 distinct CDR3 sequences, approximately 14% seen once. General study points: The authors suggested that few new T cells are recruited per seasonal influenza vaccination.

There are 16 residues in the CDR3. Between the trimmed V and J ends, which lost 1 base and 2 bases, there was a span of 17 bases. CDR1 and CDR2 from the germline V gene are DFQATT and SNEGSKA (reference sequence). The TCR sequence derives from a man in his fifties who received an inactivated influenza vaccine. The chain is built from TRBV20-1 and TRBJ2-5; D perhaps matches TRBD2 (6 bases). The source material was PBMCs from blood, sampled approximately 15 days before vaccination. The CDR3 reads CSARVMKEGLQETQYF. The CDR3, as DNA: TGCAGTGCTAGAGTCATGAAGGAGGGGTTACAAGAGACCCAGTACTTC.